The 18 T cell receptor beta chains below come from one sample, sequenced in a study of neurological immune-mediated disorders. MiXCR, run by TCRdb on the 5' RACE reads, gives a single entry per CDR3 protein. The data show fewer than 110,000 distinct CDR3 sequences, 9.5% to 14% seen once. Time point denoted: longitudinal time-point 3. Sequencing was carried out using PBMCs. All receptors come from a female donor with HTLV-1-associated myelopathy (HAM/TSP).

Relative to its sample, this clonotype is large. The rearrangement uses TRBV12-3 or TRBV12-4 and TRBJ2-7, with 12 bases fitting TRBD1. The J segment lost 7 bases and the V segment lost 6 bases, leaving 10 bases of the junction unmatched. The CDR3 has 15 residues. The CDR3 reads CASRQTGTGGGEQYF. CDR3 sequence (DNA): TGTGCCAGCAGGCAAACAGGGACAGGGGGCGGTGAGCAGTACTTC.

This clonotype has ten or more counts. The chain joins TRBV5-1 to TRBJ2-2, with 10 bases matching TRBD1. This CDR3 is built from 15 residues. Per the germline V gene, CDR1 is SGHRS and CDR2 is YFSETQ. With 3 bases clipped from V and 7 bases from J, the junction kept 6 bases outside the gene matches. The CDR3 sequence: CASSWGQGSSGELFF. The CDR3 DNA sequence: TGCGCCAGCAGCTGGGGACAGGGGTCCAGCGGGGAGCTGTTTTTT.

This clonotype was counted at least ten times. This chain uses TRBV5-1 with TRBJ2-3; D is tentatively TRBD1 or TRBD2 (5 bases each). Germline loops: CDR1 SGHRS, CDR2 YFSETQ. The CDR3 has 15 residues. V was shortened by 4 bases and J by 2 bases, with 14 bases between the two germline ends. The CDR3 DNA follows: TGCGCCAGCAGCCCCGGGACCGCAGACACAGATACGCAGTATTTT. Translated, it gives CASSPGTADTDTQYF.

This clonotype has a count of ten or more. The CDR3: CASSTGENTGELFF. The CDR3 bases are TGCGCCAGCAGCACAGGGGAAAACACCGGGGAGCTGTTTTTT. The rearrangement joins TRBV5-1 to TRBJ2-2; 7 positions match TRBD1. CDR3 size: 14 residues. V was pared by 4 bases and J by 2 bases, with 2 bases of the junction left unmatched. Germline V lookup: CDR1 SGHRS, CDR2 YFSETQ.

This clonotype was found many times. This chain connects TRBV10-3 to TRBJ2-7, with TRBD2 matching 8 bases. Germline CDR1 ENHRY, CDR2 SYGVKD. There are 14 residues in the CDR3. The junction had 10 bases not matched to a gene; V was cut back by 6 bases and J by 6 bases. The DNA of the CDR3 is TGTGCCATCAGCATAACTAGCGGTATTGTCGAGCAGTACTTC. Its protein is CAISITSGIVEQYF.

This clonotype was seen at least ten times. The chain carries TRBV20-1 and TRBJ1-6; no definite D call. Germline V gene sequence: CDR1 DFQATT, CDR2 SNEGSKA (reference sequence). V dropped 1 base and J dropped 0 bases, with 13 bases sitting between them. This CDR3 is built from 17 residues. CDR3 protein: CSARVMLGSSYNSPLHF. The DNA of the CDR3 is TGCAGTGCTAGAGTAATGCTAGGAAGCTCCTATAATTCACCCCTCCACTTT.

In this sample, this clonotype turned up many times. V and J are TRBV6-4 and TRBJ1-2, with 9 nucleotides matching TRBD1. The CDR3 is 13 residues long. After removal of 5 bases from V and 8 bases from J, the junction contained 6 bases not matched to a gene. Germline V CDR1 and CDR2: MRHNA, SNTAGT. The CDR3 region is CASSHGQGSGYTF. CDR3 coding DNA: TGTGCCAGCAGTCACGGACAGGGGTCCGGCTACACCTTC.

The table lists this clonotype with a few counts. A much more abundant neighbour one base away suggests this may be a read error. The chain employs TRBV9 and TRBJ2-3; possibly TRBD2 for D (6 bases). This CDR3 is 15 amino acids long. CDR1 and CDR2 from the germline V gene are SGDLS and YYNGEE. V was trimmed by 0 bases and J by 2 bases, leaving 10 bases between them. The CDR3 protein is CASSVAGDLTDTQYF. The DNA for the CDR3 is TGTGCCAGCAGCGTAGCGGGGGACCTCACAGATACGCAGTATTTT. Looking up the rest from reference TRBV9 and TRBJ2-3 gives the full variable domain: DSGVTQTPKHLITATGQRVTLRCSPRSGDLSVYWYQQSLDQGLQFLIQYYNGEERAKGNILERFSAQQFPDLHSELNLSSLELGDSALYFCASSVAGDLTDTQYFGPGTRLTVL.

This clonotype was detected ten times or more. This chain joins TRBV28 and TRBJ2-7; TRBD1 matches 9 bases. Germline CDR1 MDHEN, CDR2 SYDVKM. V was pared by 5 bases and J by 2 bases, with 7 bases of the junction left unmatched. This CDR3 comprises 15 residues. The CDR3, as DNA: TGTGCCAGCAGTGCCCTCCGGGACAGGGCCTACGAGCAGTACTTC. Translated: CASSALRDRAYEQYF.

This chain links TRBV7-2 with TRBJ1-1; the D is unclear. Trimming took off 1 base at V and 1 base at J, with 10 bases between the two ends. This CDR3 contains 15 residues. CDR1 and CDR2 (germline): SGHTA, FQGNSA. The CDR3 DNA follows: TGTGCCAGCAGCTTAGTCTGGCAGGCGAACACTGAAGCTTTCTTT. It specifies CASSLVWQANTEAFF.

This clonotype was counted at least ten times. The chain employs TRBV7-9 and TRBJ2-2; the D gene is possibly TRBD2 (5 bases). The CDR3 sequence is 14 residues long. Germline V gives CDR1 SEHNR, CDR2 FQNEAQ (reference sequence). With 6 bases removed from V and 6 bases from J, the gap between germline ends came to 14 bases. The CDR3 loop is CASSPPRGAGELFF. The CDR3 DNA reads TGTGCCAGCAGTCCCCCCCGGGGTGCCGGGGAGCTGTTTTTT.

On this clonotype: Relative to the germline gene, one junction end is altered; a read error may explain this. The CDR3 bases are TGTGCCAGCAATGAAGAAGGGGGACACGGACCCCCCTACGAGCAGTACTTC. Translation: CASNEEGGHGPPYEQYF. The chain uses TRBV2 and TRBJ2-7; the D gene is possibly TRBD1 (6 bases). The CDR3 totals 17 residues. The germline V gene has CDR1 SNHLY and CDR2 FYNNEI. Full variable domain (outside the CDR3, taken from reference TRBV2 and TRBJ2-7): EPEVTQTPSHQVTQMGQEVILRCVPISNHLYFYWYRQILGQKVEFLVSFYNNEISEKSEIFDDQFSVERPDGSNFTLKIRSTKLEDSAMYFCASNEEGGHGPPYEQYFGPGTRLTVT.

This clonotype was counted ten times or more. V usage is TRBV9 and J usage is TRBJ2-7; D is unresolved. Germline lookup yields CDR1 SGDLS and CDR2 YYNGEE. This CDR3 is built from 14 residues. Deletions cut 0 bases from V and 3 bases from J, with 10 bases between. This CDR3 is CASSVGGEDYEQYF. The CDR3 region has the DNA TGTGCCAGCAGCGTAGGCGGAGAAGACTACGAGCAGTACTTC.

This clonotype was seen ten or more times. The germline gene is not matched at one end of the junction; a read error may be the cause. This sequence joins TRBV15 and TRBJ2-3; TRBD2 matches 11 bases. This CDR3 comprises 18 residues. Germline values: CDR1 LNHNV, CDR2 YYDKDF (reference sequence). This CDR3 reads CATSRGTLAGGPTDTQYF. DNA for the CDR3: TGTGCTACCAGCAGAGGAACCTTAGCGGGGGGGCCGACAGATACGCAGTATTTT.

This clonotype was seen many times. This chain links TRBV29-1 with TRBJ2-1, with D unresolved. CDR3 size: 10 residues. CDR1 SQVTM and CDR2 ANQGSEA come from the germline V gene. The V and J ends lost 6 bases and 3 bases respectively, with 3 bases between them. CDR3 in DNA: TGCAGCGTGGACTACAATGAGCAGTTCTTC. It codes for CSVDYNEQFF.

This clonotype occurred many times. The rearrangement joins TRBV5-1 to TRBJ2-7, with D perhaps matching TRBD1 (6 bases). CDR3 size: 15 residues. The V gene's germline CDR1 is SGHRS and CDR2 YFSETQ. Between the trimmed V and J ends, which lost 2 bases and 1 base, there was a span of 13 bases. The CDR3 is CASSFGPGQSYEQYF. The CDR3 region has the DNA TGCGCCAGCAGCTTTGGGCCCGGACAGTCCTACGAGCAGTACTTC.

This clonotype was picked up many times. The chain combines TRBV3-1 with TRBJ1-1; tentative D call: TRBD1 (5 bases). Deletions cut 0 bases from V and 4 bases from J, with 12 bases between. The CDR3 is 15 amino acids. Germline values: CDR1 LGHDT, CDR2 YNNKEL (reference sequence). The CDR3 spells CASSQDNRGGTEAFF. CDR3 bases: TGTGCCAGCAGCCAAGATAACCGGGGGGGCACTGAAGCTTTCTTT.

As for this clonotype: One base away lies a much larger clone, so this may be a sequencing read error. The V call is TRBV20-1, the J call TRBJ2-3; D perhaps matches TRBD2 (6 bases). The CDR3 is 14 amino acids. Trimming pared 8 bases from V and 4 bases from J, leaving 19 bases between. Germline CDR1 is DFQATT and CDR2 is SNEGSKA (reference sequence). CDR3 sequence: CSTAPLSGPDTQYF. CDR3 coding DNA: TGCAGTACTGCCCCCCTAAGCGGGCCAGATACGCAGTATTTT.